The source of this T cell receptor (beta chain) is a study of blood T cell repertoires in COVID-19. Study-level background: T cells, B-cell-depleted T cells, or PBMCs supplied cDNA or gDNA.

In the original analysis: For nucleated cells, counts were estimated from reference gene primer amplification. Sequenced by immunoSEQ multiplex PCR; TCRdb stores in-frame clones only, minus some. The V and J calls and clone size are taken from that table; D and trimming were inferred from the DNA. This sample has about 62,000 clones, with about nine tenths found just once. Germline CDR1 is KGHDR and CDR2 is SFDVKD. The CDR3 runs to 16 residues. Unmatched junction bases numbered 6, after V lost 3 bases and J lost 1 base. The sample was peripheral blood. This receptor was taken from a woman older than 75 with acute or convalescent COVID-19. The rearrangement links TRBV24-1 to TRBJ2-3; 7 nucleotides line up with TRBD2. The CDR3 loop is CATSDPGAGGTDTQYF. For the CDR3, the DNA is TGTGCCACCAGTGATCCCGGGGCGGGGGGCACAGATACGCAGTATTTT.